The T cell receptor (beta chain) described here comes from a study of immune heterogeneity within non-small cell lung tumors. This clonotype is labeled medium-sized (0.01 to 0.1%). Multiplex PCR relied on 32 V and 13 J primers to amplify TCR beta CDR3. TCRdb processed the multiplex PCR reads anew with MiXCR; each CDR3 protein has one entry. The sample yields about 16,000 distinct CDR3 sequences, around 28% seen once. At 550 to 600 ng per sample, bulk tumor genomic DNA provided the template. Biopsies, several per primary tumor and spaced far apart, were collected during surgery. Newly diagnosed with untreated non-small cell lung cancer, the patients underwent curative surgery. Trimming took 2 bases from V and 2 from J, leaving 9 bases between them. Germline CDR1 is SEHNR and CDR2 is FQNEAQ (reference sequence). The CDR3 is 14 amino acids.

This sequence joins TRBV7-9 and TRBJ1-2; D gene ambiguous. The sequence was obtained from a middle-aged man with non-small cell lung cancer. What was sequenced was lung tumor tissue. The CDR3 DNA is TGTGCCAGCAGCTTAAGCATGATCAACTATGGCTACACCTTC. This gives the protein CASSLSMINYGYTF.